This T cell receptor beta chain was observed in a study of blood T cell repertoires in COVID-19. Study background: T cells, B-cell-depleted T cells, or PBMCs supplied cDNA or gDNA.

In the original workflow: Using reference gene primer amplification, nucleated cell counts were estimated. Some clones are missing from TCRdb's copy, which holds only in-frame ones; the method was immunoSEQ multiplex PCR. Clone size and the V and J calls come from that table; the DNA yielded D and trimming. The top ten hold roughly 8% of the sample, which has about 140,000 clones, 81% seen once. Germline CDR1 and CDR2: SGHTA and FQGTGA. V lost 5 bases and J lost 2, with 17 bases in between. This CDR3 spans 16 amino acids. This chain links TRBV7-3 with TRBJ2-3; a possible D gene is TRBD1 (6 bases). Sequencing was performed on peripheral blood. This clonotype originated in a human donor in a cohort sampled during active COVID-19. For the CDR3, the DNA is TGTGCCAGCAGCCCGGGGACACCAGCCCCCACAGATACGCAGTATTTT. Translated: CASSPGTPAPTDTQYF.